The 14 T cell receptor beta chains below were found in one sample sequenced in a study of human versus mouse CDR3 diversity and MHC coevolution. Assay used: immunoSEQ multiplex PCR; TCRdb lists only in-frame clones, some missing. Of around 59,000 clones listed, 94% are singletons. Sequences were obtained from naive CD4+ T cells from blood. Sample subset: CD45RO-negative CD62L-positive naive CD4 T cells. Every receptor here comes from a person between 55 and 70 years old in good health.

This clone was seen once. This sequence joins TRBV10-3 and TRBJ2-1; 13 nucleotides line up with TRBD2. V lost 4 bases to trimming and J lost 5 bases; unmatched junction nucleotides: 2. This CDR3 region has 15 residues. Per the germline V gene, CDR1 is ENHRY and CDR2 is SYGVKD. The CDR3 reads CAISVGLAGDNEQFF. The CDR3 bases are TGTGCCATCAGTGTTGGACTAGCGGGGGACAATGAGCAGTTCTTC.

This CDR3 reads CASSLEQGAGEQYF. Here the CDR3 DNA reads TGTGCCAGCAGCTTAGAACAGGGGGCCGGCGAGCAGTACTTC. The gene calls are TRBV11-3 and TRBJ2-7, with 9 bases lining up with TRBD1. Germline-derived CDR1 and CDR2 are SGHNT and YENEEA. This CDR3 has 14 residues. With V trimmed by 0 bases and J by 6 bases, 3 bases remained unmatched.

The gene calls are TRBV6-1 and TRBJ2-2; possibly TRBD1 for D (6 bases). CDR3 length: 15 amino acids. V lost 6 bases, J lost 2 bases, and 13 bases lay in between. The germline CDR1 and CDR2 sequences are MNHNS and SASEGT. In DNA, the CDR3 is TGTGCCAGCAGGATAAGGACAGTTAACACCGGGGAGCTGTTTTTT. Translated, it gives CASRIRTVNTGELFF.

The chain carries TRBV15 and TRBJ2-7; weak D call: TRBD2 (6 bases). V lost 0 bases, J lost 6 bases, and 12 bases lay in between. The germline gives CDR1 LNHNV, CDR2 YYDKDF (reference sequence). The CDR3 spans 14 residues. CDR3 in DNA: TGTGCCACCAGCAGAGATCCTAGCGCCGCCGAGCAGTACTTC. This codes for CATSRDPSAAEQYF.

The CDR3 protein is CASSIGQGASYTF. CDR3 DNA: TGTGCCAGTAGTATCGGACAGGGGGCTAGCTACACCTTC. The J gene is TRBJ1-2, the V gene TRBV19; 11 bases agree with TRBD1. The germline gives CDR1 LNHDA, CDR2 SQIVND (reference sequence). CDR3 length: 13 amino acids. V lost 3 bases and J lost 9; bases outside the gene matches: 3. The full variable domain, in which reference TRBV19 and TRBJ1-2 provide the parts outside the CDR3, is DGGITQSPKYLFRKEGQNVTLSCEQNLNHDAMYWYRQDPGQGLRLIYYSQIVNDFQKGDIAEGYSVSREKKESFPLTVTSAQKNPTAFYLCASSIGQGASYTFGSGTRLTVV.

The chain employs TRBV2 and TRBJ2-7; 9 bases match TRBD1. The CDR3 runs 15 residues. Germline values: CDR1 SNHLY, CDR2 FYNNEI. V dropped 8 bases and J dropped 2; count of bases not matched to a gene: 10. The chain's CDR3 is CASQETGQGTYEQYF. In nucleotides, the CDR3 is TGTGCCAGCCAAGAGACGGGACAGGGAACCTACGAGCAGTACTTC.

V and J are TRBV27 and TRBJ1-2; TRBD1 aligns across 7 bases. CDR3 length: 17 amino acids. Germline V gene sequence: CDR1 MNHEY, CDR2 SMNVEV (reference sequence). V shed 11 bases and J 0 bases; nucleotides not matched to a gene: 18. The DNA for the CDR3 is TGTGCCGGCTCCTATCGGGACAGAGAAAAGCCTAACTATGGCTACACCTTC. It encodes CAGSYRDREKPNYGYTF.

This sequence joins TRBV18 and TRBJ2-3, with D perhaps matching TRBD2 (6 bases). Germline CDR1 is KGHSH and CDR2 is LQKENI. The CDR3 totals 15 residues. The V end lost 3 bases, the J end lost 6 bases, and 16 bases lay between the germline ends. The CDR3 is CASSPTVVAVDTQYF. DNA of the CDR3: TGTGCCAGCTCACCCACCGTGGTAGCGGTGGATACGCAGTATTTT.

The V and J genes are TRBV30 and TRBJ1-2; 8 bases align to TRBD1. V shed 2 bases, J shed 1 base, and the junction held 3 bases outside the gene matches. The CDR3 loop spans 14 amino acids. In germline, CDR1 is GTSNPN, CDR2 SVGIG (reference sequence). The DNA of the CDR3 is TGTGCCTGGAGTTCGACAGGGGATAACTATGGCTACACCTTC. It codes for CAWSSTGDNYGYTF.

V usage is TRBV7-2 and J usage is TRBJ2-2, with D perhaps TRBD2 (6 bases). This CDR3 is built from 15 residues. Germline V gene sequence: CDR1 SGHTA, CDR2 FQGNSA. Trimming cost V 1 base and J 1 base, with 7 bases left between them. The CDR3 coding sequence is TGTGCCAGCAGCTTAGTTAGCGGGAACACCGGGGAGCTGTTTTTT. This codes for CASSLVSGNTGELFF.

In nucleotides, the CDR3 is TGCGCCAGCAGAGAGGGGGAGGGCTACGAAAAACTGTTTTTT. Its translation is CASREGEGYEKLFF. This chain connects TRBV4-1 to TRBJ1-4, with D possibly TRBD1 on 6 matching bases. V dropped 6 bases and J dropped 8 bases, with 16 bases sitting between them. CDR3 length equals 14 residues. Germline V CDR1 and CDR2: MGHRA, YSYEKL.

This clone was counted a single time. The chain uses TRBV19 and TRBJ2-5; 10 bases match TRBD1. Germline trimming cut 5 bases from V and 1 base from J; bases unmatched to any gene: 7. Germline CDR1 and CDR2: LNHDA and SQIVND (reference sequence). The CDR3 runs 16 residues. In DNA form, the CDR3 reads TGTGCCAGTAGTTCTTGGACAGGGGGACGCCAAGAGACCCAGTACTTC. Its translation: CASSSWTGGRQETQYF.

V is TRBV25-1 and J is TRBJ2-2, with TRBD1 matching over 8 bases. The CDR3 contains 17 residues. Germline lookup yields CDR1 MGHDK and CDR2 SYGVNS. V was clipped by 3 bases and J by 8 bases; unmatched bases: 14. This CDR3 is CASSEFGRTGRAGELFF. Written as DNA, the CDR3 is TGTGCCAGCAGTGAGTTTGGGAGGACAGGGAGAGCTGGGGAGCTGTTTTTT.

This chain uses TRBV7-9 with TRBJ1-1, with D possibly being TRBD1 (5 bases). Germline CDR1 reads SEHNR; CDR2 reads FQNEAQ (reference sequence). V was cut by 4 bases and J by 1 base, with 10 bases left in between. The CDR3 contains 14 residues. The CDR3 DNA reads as TGTGCCAGCAGCTCCCAGGGCCCGAACACTGAAGCTTTCTTT. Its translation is CASSSQGPNTEAFF.